Each of the 13 T cell receptor beta chains below was sequenced from the same sample in a study of T-cell memory formation after mild COVID-19 (dated by TCRdb to about 2021). Library construction relied on 5' RACE. Sequencing used an Illumina NovaSeq 6000. Using fastp trimming at Q25 and MiXCR clonotype assembly, TCRdb reanalyzed the public sequencing data and kept in-frame beta chains. Rows with one shared CDR3 protein collapse into an entry with the most common genes and DNA. The sample table contains 270,000 or so distinct CDR3 sequences; only one count was recorded for more than 15% of them. The top ten clones comprise about 21% of the sample. Sequencing input: PBMCs or a T cell subset sorted from them (not recorded which). These TCRs come from a man between 18 and 35 years old who had mild COVID-19 (a few samples of this study predate the infection). The sample titles of this study are shuffled in the database, so cell type and time point are left out; the donor was told from shared clones.

This clonotype showed up just a few times. This sequence joins TRBV7-2 and TRBJ2-1; TRBD1 might be the D (6 bases). This CDR3 is 15 amino acids long. CDR1 and CDR2 (germline): SGHTA, FQGNSA. V shed 6 bases and J shed 4 bases, with 16 bases lying between them. Here the CDR3 DNA reads TGTGCCAGCAGGGGGGCCCTAATTGGGTACAATGAGCAGTTCTTC. It specifies CASRGALIGYNEQFF.

The chain has TRBV2 and TRBJ2-3; the match to TRBD2 covers 7 bases. Germline-derived CDR1 and CDR2 are SNHLY and FYNNEI. The ends lost 5 bases at V and 5 bases at J; junction bases unmatched: 1. This CDR3 comprises 12 residues. CDR3 sequence reads: CASSRTRDTQYF. The CDR3 nucleotides read TGTGCCAGCAGTAGGACTAGAGATACGCAGTATTTT.

This clonotype has only a few counts. This chain links TRBV4-3 with TRBJ2-7; tentatively, D is TRBD1 or TRBD2 (5 bases each). V shed 4 bases and J shed 6 bases, with 13 bases lying between them. CDR3 length: 13 residues. Germline values: CDR1 LGHNA, CDR2 YSLEER. In DNA, the CDR3 is TGCGCCAGCAGCCCTCCGGGGCACGGCGAGCAGTACGTC. Its protein product is CASSPPGHGEQYV.

In its sample, this clonotype was seen many times. The chain is built from TRBV6-6 and TRBJ2-7; 7 nucleotides line up with TRBD1. Germline trimming cut 0 bases from V and 7 bases from J; bases unmatched to any gene: 6. This CDR3 comprises 14 residues. Germline V gene lookup returns CDR1 MNHNY and CDR2 SVGAGI (reference sequence). The CDR3 is CASSYSARQGEQYF. CDR3 DNA sequence: TGTGCCAGCAGTTACTCTGCCCGACAGGGAGAGCAGTACTTC.

This clonotype showed up just a few times. This rearrangement joins TRBV4-3 to TRBJ2-2, with TRBD2 matching 8 bases. The CDR3 has 16 residues. V lost 0 bases, J lost 3 bases, and 3 bases stayed unmatched. From germline, CDR1 is LGHNA and CDR2 YSLEER. This chain's CDR3 is CASSQDWRGDTGELFF. Written as DNA, the CDR3 is TGCGCCAGCAGCCAAGACTGGCGGGGGGACACCGGGGAGCTGTTTTTT.

This clonotype was detected only a few times. The rearrangement uses TRBV20-1 and TRBJ2-7, with D perhaps assigned TRBD1 or TRBD2 (6 bases each). V dropped 3 bases and J dropped 3 bases, with 12 bases sitting between them. The germline CDR1 and CDR2 sequences are DFQATT and SNEGSKA (reference sequence). CDR3 length: 13 amino acids. DNA of the CDR3: TGCAGTGCTAGCTCCGGGGGCCTCTACGAGCAGTACTTC. Protein: CSASSGGLYEQYF.

A few counts support this clonotype. V usage is TRBV21-1 and J usage is TRBJ1-5. TRBV21-1 is described as a pseudogene. CDR3 size: 13 residues. The CDR3 here is CASSTKDGQPQHF. For the CDR3, the DNA is TGTGCCAGCAGCACGAAGGACGGTCAGCCCCAGCATTTT.

This chain links TRBV4-2 with TRBJ1-5; no clear D. Per germline, CDR1 LGHNA and CDR2 YNFKEQ. V was shortened by 2 bases and J by 2 bases, with 19 bases between the two germline ends. The CDR3 consists of 18 residues. This CDR3 reads CASSQLWSDRVGNQPQHF. The DNA of the CDR3 is TGTGCCAGCAGCCAACTGTGGTCAGACCGAGTTGGCAATCAGCCCCAGCATTTT.

This rearrangement joins TRBV6-5 to TRBJ1-2, with D unresolved. The CDR3 extends over 13 amino acids. Trimming left V 8 bases short and J 4 bases short, with 14 bases between. Germline V gene sequence: CDR1 MNHEY, CDR2 SVGAGI. CDR3 DNA sequence: TGTGCCAGCTCACCCCCAGGAGGCTATGGCTACACCTTC. It codes for CASSPPGGYGYTF.

The V call is TRBV9, the J call TRBJ1-2, with TRBD1 as a possible D gene (5 bases). V gave up 6 bases and J gave up 9 bases, with 18 bases separating them. This CDR3 has 13 residues. CDR1 is SGDLS and CDR2 is YYNGEE in the germline V gene. The CDR3 protein is CASTLHGGGSYTF. The CDR3 bases are TGTGCCAGCACCTTACATGGGGGAGGAAGCTACACCTTC.

The genes are TRBV6-4 and TRBJ2-3, with TRBD2 matching 7 bases. Trimming took 3 bases from V and 5 from J; bases not matched to a gene: 8. Germline values: CDR1 MRHNA, CDR2 SNTAGT. CDR3 length: 15 amino acids. The CDR3 DNA sequence: TGTGCCAGCAGTGAGGCAGGGAGGGCAGGAGATACGCAGTATTTT. This translates into CASSEAGRAGDTQYF.

V is TRBV7-9 and J is TRBJ2-1; either TRBD1 or TRBD2 may supply D (6 bases each). The V and J ends lost 5 bases and 3 bases respectively, with 17 bases between them. This CDR3 region has 16 residues. Germline V CDR1 and CDR2: SEHNR, FQNEAQ (reference sequence). CDR3 amino acids: CASSPREGGYYNEQFF. The CDR3 DNA reads TGTGCCAGCAGCCCGCGTGAGGGGGGATACTACAATGAGCAGTTCTTC. Looking up the rest from reference TRBV7-9 and TRBJ2-1 gives the full variable domain: DTGVSQNPRHKITKRGQNVTFRCDPISEHNRLYWYRQTLGQGPEFLTYFQNEAQLEKSRLLSDRFSAERPKGSFSTLEIQRTEQGDSAMYLCASSPREGGYYNEQFFGPGTRLTVL.

This chain joins TRBV12-3 or TRBV12-4 and TRBJ2-2, with 7 nucleotides matching TRBD1. The CDR3 covers 15 residues. The V segment lost 3 bases and the J segment 4 bases; nucleotides outside the gene matches: 5. For the CDR3, the DNA is TGTGCCAGCAGTTTCATACAGGGGAGCACCGGGGAGCTGTTTTTT. Translated: CASSFIQGSTGELFF.